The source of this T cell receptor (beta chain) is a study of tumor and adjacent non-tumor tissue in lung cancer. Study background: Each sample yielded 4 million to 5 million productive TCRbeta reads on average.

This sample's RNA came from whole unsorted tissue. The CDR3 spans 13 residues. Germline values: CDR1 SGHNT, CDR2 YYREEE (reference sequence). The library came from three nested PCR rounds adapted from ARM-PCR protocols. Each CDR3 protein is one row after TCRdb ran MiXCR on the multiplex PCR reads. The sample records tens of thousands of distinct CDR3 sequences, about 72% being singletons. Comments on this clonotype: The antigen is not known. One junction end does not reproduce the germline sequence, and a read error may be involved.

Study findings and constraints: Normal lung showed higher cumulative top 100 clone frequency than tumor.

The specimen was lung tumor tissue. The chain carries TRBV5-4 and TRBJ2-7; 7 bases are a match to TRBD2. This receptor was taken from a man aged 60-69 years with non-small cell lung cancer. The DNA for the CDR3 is TGTGCCAGTACCCCGGGGGGTTCCTACGGGCAGTACTTC. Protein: CASTPGGSYGQYF.